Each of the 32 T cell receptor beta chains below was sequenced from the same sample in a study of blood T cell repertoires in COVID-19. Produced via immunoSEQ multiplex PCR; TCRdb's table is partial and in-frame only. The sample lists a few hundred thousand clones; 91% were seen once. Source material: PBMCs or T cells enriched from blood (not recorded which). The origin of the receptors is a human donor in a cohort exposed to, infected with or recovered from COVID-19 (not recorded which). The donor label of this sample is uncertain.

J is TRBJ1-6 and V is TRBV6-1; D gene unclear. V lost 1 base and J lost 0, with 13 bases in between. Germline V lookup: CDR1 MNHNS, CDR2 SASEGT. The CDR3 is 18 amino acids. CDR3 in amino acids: CASSEEPLTSSYNSPLHF. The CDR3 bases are TGTGCCAGCAGTGAAGAGCCCCTCACGAGCTCCTATAATTCACCCCTCCACTTT.

The CDR3: CASGPSGGWEQYF. The DNA for the CDR3 is TGTGCCAGCGGGCCCTCAGGGGGCTGGGAGCAGTACTTC. The chain uses TRBV6-5 and TRBJ2-7, with 8 bases that match TRBD1. Germline values: CDR1 MNHEY, CDR2 SVGAGI. J was trimmed by 7 bases and V by 8 bases; bases with no gene match: 10. This CDR3 has 13 amino acids.

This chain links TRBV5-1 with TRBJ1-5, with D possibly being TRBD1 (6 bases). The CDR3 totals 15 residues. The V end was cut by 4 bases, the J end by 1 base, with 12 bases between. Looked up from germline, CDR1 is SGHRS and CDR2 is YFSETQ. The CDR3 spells CASSREGVSNQPQHF. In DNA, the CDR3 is TGCGCCAGCAGCAGAGAGGGGGTCAGCAATCAGCCCCAGCATTTT.

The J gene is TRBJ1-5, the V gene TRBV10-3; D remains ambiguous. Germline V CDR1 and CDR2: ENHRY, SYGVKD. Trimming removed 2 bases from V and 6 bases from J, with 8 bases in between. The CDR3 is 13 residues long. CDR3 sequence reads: CAISEEGRQPQHF. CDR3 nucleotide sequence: TGTGCCATCAGTGAGGAGGGTCGTCAGCCCCAGCATTTT.

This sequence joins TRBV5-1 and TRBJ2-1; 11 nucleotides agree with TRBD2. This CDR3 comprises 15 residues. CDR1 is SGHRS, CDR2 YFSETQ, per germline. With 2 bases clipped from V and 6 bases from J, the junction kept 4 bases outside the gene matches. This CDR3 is CASSLRTSGGNEQFF. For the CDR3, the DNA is TGCGCCAGCAGCTTACGCACTAGCGGGGGCAATGAGCAGTTCTTC.

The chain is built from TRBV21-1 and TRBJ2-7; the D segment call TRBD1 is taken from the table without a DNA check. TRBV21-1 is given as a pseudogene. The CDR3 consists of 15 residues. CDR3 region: CASSKEGTGAYEQYF. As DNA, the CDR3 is TGTGCCAGCAGCAAAGAAGGGACAGGAGCCTACGAGCAGTACTTC.

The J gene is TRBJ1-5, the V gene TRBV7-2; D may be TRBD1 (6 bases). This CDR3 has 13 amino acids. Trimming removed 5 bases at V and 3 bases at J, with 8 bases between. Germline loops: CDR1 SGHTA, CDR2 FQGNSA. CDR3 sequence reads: CASSGQPNQPQHF. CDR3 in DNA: TGTGCCAGCAGCGGACAGCCCAATCAGCCCCAGCATTTT.

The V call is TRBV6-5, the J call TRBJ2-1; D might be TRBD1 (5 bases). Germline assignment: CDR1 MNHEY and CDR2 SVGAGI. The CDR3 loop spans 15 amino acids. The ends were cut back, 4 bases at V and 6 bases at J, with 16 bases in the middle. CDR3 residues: CASSSETTQGNEQFF. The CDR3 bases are TGTGCCAGCAGTTCCGAAACCACGCAGGGCAATGAGCAGTTCTTC.

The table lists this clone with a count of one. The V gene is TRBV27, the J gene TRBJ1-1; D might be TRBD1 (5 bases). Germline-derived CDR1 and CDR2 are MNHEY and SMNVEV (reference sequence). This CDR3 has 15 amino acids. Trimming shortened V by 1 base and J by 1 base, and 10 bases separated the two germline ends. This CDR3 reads CASSLLQERNTEAFF. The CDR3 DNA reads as TGTGCCAGCAGTTTATTACAGGAGAGGAACACTGAAGCTTTCTTT.

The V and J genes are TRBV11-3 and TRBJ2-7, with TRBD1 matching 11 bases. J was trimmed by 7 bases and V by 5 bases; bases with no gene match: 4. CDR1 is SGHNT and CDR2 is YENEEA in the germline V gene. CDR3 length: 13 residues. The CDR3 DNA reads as TGTGCCAGCAGCGTGGACAGGGGGCGGGAGCAGTACTTC. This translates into CASSVDRGREQYF.

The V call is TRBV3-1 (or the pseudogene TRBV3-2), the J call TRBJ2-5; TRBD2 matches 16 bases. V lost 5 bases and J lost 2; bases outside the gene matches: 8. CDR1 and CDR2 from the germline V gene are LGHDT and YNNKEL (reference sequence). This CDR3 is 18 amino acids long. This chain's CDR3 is CASSSGTSGGARQETQYF. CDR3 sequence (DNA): TGTGCCAGCAGCTCCGGGACTAGCGGGGGGGCCCGACAAGAGACCCAGTACTTC.

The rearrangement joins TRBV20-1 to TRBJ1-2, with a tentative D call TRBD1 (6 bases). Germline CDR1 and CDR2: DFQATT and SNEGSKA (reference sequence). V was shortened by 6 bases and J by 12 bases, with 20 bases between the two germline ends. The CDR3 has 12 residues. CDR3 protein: CSASPGTNRNTF. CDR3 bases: TGCAGTGCGAGTCCCGGGACAAATCGGAACACCTTC.

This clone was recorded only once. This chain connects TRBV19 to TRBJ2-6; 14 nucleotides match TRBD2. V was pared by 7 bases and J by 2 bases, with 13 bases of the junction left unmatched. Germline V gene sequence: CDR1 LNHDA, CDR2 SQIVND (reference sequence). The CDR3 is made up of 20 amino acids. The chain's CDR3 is CASTWGLAGAPPPGANVLTF. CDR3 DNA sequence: TGTGCCAGTACCTGGGGACTAGCGGGGGCCCCACCGCCTGGGGCCAACGTCCTGACTTTC.

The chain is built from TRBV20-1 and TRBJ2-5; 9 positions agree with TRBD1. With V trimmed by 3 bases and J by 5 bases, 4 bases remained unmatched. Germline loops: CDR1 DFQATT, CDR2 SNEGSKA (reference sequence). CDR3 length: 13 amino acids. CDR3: CSASTDRGETQYF. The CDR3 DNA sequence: TGCAGTGCTAGTACGGACAGGGGTGAGACCCAGTACTTC.

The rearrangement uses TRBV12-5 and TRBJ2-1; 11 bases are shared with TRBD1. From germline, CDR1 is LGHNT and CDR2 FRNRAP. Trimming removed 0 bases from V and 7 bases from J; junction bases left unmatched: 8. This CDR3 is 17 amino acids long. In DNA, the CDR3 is TGTGCTAGTGGTTTGGTACTAGGGACAGGGGGTAGTAATGAGCAGTTCTTC. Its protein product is CASGLVLGTGGSNEQFF.

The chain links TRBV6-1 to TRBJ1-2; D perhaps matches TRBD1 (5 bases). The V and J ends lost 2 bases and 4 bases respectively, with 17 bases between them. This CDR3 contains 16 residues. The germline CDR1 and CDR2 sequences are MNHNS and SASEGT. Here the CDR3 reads CASSEPAGKGGYGYTF. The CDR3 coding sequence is TGTGCCAGCAGTGAACCCGCAGGGAAGGGTGGCTATGGCTACACCTTC.

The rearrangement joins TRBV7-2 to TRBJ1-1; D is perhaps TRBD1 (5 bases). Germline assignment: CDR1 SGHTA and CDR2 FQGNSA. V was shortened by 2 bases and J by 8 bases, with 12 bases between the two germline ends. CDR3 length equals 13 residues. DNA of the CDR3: TGTGCCAGCAGCTTATTTGGGGGGACCGAAGCTTTCTTT. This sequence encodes CASSLFGGTEAFF.

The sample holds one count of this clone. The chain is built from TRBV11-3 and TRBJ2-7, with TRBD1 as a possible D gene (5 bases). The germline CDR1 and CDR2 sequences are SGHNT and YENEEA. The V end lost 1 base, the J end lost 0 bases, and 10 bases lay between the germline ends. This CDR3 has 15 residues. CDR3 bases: TGTGCCAGCAGCTTAGGGGCAGGGAACTCCTACGAGCAGTACTTC. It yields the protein CASSLGAGNSYEQYF.

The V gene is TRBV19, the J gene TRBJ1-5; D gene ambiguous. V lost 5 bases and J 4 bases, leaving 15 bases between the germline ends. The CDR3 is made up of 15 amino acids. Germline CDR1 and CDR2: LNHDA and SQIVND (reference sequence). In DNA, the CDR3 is TGTGCCAGTAGTTCCCGGGAGCGACCTAATCAGCCCCAGCATTTT. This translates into CASSSRERPNQPQHF.

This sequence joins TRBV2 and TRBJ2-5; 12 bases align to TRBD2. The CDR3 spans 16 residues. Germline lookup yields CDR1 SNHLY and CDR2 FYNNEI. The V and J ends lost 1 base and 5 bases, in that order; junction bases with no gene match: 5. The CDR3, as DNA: TGTGCCAGCAGTGAAGAGGGGACTAGCGGGTTCGAGACCCAGTACTTC. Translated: CASSEEGTSGFETQYF.

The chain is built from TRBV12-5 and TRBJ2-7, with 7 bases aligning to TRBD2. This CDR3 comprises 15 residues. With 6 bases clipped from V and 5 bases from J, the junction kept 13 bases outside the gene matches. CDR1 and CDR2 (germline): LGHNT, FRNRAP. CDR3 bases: TGTGCTAGTGGAGCGCTTTCCGGGGGGTTCCACGAGCAGTACTTC. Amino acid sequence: CASGALSGGFHEQYF.

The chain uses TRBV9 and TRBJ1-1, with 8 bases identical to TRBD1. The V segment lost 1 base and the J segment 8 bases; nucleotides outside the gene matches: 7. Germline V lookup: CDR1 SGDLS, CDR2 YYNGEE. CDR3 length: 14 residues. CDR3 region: CASSVMDRADEAFF. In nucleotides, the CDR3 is TGTGCCAGCAGCGTAATGGACAGGGCCGACGAAGCTTTCTTT. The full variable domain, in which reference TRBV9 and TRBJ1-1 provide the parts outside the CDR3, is DSGVTQTPKHLITATGQRVTLRCSPRSGDLSVYWYQQSLDQGLQFLIQYYNGEERAKGNILERFSAQQFPDLHSELNLSSLELGDSALYFCASSVMDRADEAFFGQGTRLTVV.

CDR3 sequence (DNA): TGTGCCAGCAGCCAAGTTCCACATAGCAATCAGCCCCAGCATTTT. Encoded protein: CASSQVPHSNQPQHF. The gene calls are TRBV3-1 (or the pseudogene TRBV3-2) and TRBJ1-5; D uncertain. The CDR3 is 15 amino acids. Trimming took off 1 base at V and 0 bases at J, with 7 bases between the two ends. Germline-derived CDR1 and CDR2 are LGHDT and YNNKEL (reference sequence).

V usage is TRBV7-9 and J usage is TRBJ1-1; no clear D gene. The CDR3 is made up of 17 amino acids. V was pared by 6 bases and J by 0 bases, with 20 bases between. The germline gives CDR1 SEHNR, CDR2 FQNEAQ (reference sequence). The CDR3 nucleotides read TGTGCCAGCAGACAGCTTAAGGTTGGGCAGATGAACACTGAAGCTTTCTTT. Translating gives CASRQLKVGQMNTEAFF.

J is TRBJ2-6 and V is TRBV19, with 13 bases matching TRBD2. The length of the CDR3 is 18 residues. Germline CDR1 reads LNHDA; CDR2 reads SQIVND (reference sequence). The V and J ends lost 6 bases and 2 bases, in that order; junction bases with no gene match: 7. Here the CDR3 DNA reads TGTGCCAGTAGCAAGACTAGCGGGGGGCAAGCTGGGGCCAACGTCCTGACTTTC. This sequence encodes CASSKTSGGQAGANVLTF.

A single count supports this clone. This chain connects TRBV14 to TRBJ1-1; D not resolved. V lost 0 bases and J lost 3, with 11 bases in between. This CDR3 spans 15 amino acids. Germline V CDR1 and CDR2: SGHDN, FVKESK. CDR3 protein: CASSQDSFLYTEAFF. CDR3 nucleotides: TGTGCCAGCAGCCAAGATAGCTTCCTTTACACTGAAGCTTTCTTT.

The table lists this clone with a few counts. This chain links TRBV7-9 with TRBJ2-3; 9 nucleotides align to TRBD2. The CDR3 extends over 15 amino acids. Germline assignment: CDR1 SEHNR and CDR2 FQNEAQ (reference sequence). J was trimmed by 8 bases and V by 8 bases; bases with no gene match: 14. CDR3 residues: CASSGASGVTGTQYF. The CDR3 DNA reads TGTGCCAGCTCAGGGGCTAGCGGGGTGACTGGTACGCAGTATTTT.

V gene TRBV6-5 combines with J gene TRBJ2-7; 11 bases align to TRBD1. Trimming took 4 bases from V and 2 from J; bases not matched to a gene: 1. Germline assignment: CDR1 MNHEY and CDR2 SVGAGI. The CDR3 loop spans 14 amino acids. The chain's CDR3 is CASSWGQGAYEQYF. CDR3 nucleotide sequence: TGTGCCAGCAGTTGGGGACAGGGGGCCTACGAGCAGTACTTC.

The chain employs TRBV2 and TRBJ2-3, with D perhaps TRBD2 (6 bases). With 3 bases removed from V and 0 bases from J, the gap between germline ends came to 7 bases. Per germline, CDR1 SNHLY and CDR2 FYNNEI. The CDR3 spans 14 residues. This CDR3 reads CASSEEGSTDTQYF. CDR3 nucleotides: TGTGCCAGCAGTGAGGAGGGTAGCACAGATACGCAGTATTTT.

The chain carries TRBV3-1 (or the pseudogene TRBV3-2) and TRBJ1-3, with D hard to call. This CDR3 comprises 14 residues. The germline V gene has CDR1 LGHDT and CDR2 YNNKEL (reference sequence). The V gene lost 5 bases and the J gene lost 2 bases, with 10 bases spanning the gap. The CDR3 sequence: CASSSRGAGNTIYF. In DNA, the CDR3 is TGTGCCAGCAGCTCCCGTGGAGCTGGAAACACCATATATTTT.

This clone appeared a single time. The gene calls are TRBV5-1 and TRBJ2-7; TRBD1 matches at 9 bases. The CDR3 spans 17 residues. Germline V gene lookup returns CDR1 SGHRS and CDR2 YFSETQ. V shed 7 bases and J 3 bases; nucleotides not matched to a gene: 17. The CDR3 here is CASRKITGTGLIYEQYF. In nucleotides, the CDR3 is TGCGCCAGCCGCAAAATTACCGGGACAGGGCTCATCTACGAGCAGTACTTC. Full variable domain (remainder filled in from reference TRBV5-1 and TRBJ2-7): KAGVTQTPRYLIKTRGQQVTLSCSPISGHRSVSWYQQTPGQGLQFLFEYFSETQRNKGNFPGRFSGRQFSNSRSEMNVSTLELGDSALYLCASRKITGTGLIYEQYFGPGTRLTVT.

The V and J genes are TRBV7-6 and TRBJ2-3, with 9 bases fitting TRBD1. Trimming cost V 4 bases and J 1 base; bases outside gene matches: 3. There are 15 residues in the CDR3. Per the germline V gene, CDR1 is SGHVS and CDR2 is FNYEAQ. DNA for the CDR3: TGTGCCAGCAGCTCCCGGGACAGGGGCACAGATACGCAGTATTTT. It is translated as CASSSRDRGTDTQYF. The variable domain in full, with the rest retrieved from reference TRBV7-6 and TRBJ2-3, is GAGVSQSPRYKVTKRGQDVALRCDPISGHVSLYWYRQALGQGPEFLTYFNYEAQQDKSGLPNDRFSAERPEGSISTLTIQRTEQRDSAMYRCASSSRDRGTDTQYFGPGTRLTVL.